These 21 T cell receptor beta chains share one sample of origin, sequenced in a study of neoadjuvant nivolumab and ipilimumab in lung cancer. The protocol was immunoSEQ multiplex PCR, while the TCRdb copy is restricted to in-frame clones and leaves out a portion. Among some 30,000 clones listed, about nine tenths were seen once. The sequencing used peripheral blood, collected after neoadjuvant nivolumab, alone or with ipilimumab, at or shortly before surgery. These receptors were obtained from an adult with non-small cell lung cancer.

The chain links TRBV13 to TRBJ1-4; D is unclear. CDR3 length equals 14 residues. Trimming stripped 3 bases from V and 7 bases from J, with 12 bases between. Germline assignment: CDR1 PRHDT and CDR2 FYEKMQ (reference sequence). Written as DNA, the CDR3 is TGTGCCAGCAGCTTGGGCAGCCCTAGTGAAAAACTGTTTTTT. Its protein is CASSLGSPSEKLFF.

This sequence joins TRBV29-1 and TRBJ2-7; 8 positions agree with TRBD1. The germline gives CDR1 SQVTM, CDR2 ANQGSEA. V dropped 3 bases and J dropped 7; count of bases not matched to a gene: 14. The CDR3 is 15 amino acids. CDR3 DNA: TGCAGCGTTGAGGCCCTACTTCAGGGGGCACGGGAGCAGTACTTC. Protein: CSVEALLQGAREQYF.

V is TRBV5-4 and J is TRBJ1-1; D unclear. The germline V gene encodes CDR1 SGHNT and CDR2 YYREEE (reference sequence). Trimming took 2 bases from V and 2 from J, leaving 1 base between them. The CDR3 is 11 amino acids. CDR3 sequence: CASSFNTEAFF. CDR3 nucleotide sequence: TGTGCCAGCAGCTTTAACACTGAAGCTTTCTTT. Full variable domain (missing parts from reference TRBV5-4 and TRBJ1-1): ETGVTQSPTHLIKTRGQQVTLRCSSQSGHNTVSWYQQALGQGPQFIFQYYREEENGRGNFPPRFSGLQFPNYSSELNVNALELDDSALYLCASSFNTEAFFGQGTRLTVV.

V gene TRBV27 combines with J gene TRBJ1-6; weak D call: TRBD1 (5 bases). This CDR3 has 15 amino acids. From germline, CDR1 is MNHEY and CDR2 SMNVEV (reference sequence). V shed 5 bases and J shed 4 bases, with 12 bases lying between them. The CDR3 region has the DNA TGTGCCAGCAGTCTCGGGACGGATTATAATTCACCCCTCCACTTT. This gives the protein CASSLGTDYNSPLHF.

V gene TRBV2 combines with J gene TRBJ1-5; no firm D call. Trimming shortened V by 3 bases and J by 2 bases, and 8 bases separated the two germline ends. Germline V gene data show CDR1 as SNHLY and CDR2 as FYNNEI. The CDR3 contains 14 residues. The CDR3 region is CASSDGHRNQPQHF. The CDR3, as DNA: TGTGCCAGCAGTGATGGCCATCGCAATCAGCCCCAGCATTTT.

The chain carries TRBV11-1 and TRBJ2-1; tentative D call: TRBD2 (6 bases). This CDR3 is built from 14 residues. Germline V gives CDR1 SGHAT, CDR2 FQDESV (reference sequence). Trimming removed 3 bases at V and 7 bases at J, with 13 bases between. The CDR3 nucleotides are TGTGCCAGCAGCTTCCTAGCTGGGAGGAATGAGCAGTTCTTC. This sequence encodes CASSFLAGRNEQFF.

In DNA form, the CDR3 reads TGTGCCAGCAGCCAGGACAGGGTCAAAGGCTACACCTTC. The encoded protein is CASSQDRVKGYTF. The chain couples TRBV6-5 to TRBJ1-2, with TRBD1 matching over 8 bases. CDR1 is MNHEY, CDR2 SVGAGI, per germline. J was trimmed by 8 bases and V by 6 bases; bases with no gene match: 8. CDR3 size: 13 residues.

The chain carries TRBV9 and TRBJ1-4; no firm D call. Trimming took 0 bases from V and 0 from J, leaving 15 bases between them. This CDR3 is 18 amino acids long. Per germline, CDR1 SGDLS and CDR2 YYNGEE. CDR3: CASSVAGSTHSTNEKLFF. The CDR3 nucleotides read TGTGCCAGCAGCGTAGCTGGCAGTACGCATTCAACTAATGAAAAACTGTTTTTT.

The CDR3 here is CASSPRGGYEQYF. The CDR3 DNA follows: TGTGCCAGCAGCCCGAGGGGGGGATACGAGCAGTACTTC. The rearrangement links TRBV7-2 to TRBJ2-7, with TRBD2 as a possible D gene (7 bases). V dropped 5 bases and J dropped 4 bases, with 12 bases sitting between them. The germline V gene has CDR1 SGHTA and CDR2 FQGNSA. The CDR3 consists of 13 residues.

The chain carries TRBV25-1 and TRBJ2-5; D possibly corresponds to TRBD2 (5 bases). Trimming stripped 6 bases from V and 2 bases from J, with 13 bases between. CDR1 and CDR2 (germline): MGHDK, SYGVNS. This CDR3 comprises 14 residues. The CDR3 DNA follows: TGTGCCAGCAGCGGCCGGTGGGAGCAAGAGACCCAGTACTTC. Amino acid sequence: CASSGRWEQETQYF. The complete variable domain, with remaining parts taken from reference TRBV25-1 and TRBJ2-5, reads EADIYQTPRYLVIGTGKKITLECSQTMGHDKMYWYQQDPGMELHLIHYSYGVNSTEKGDLSSESTVSRIRTEHFPLTLESARPSHTSQYLCASSGRWEQETQYFGPGTRLLVL.

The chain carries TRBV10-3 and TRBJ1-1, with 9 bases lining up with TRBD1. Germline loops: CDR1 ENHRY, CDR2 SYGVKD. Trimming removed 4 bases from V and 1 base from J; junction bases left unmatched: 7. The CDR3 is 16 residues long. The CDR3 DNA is TGTGCCATCAGTGGGTACGGGACAGGGCAGAACACTGAAGCTTTCTTT. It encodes CAISGYGTGQNTEAFF.

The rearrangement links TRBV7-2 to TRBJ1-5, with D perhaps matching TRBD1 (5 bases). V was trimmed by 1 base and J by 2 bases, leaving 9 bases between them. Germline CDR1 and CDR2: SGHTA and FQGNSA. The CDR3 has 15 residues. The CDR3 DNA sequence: TGTGCCAGCAGCTTAGTGCGGGGGGGCAATCAGCCCCAGCATTTT. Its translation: CASSLVRGGNQPQHF.

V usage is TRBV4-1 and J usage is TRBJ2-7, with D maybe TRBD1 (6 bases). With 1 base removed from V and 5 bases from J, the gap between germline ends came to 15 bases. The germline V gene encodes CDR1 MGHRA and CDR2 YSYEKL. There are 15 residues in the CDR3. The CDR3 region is CASSQVPQGSHEQYF. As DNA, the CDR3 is TGCGCCAGCAGCCAAGTCCCACAGGGATCCCACGAGCAGTACTTC.

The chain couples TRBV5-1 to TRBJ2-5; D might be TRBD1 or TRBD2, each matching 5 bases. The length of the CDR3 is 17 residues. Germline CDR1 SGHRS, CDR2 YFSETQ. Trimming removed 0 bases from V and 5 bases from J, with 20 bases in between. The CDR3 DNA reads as TGCGCCAGCAGCTTGGCTGGGGGTGGCTTATTATCGGAGACCCAGTACTTC. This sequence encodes CASSLAGGGLLSETQYF. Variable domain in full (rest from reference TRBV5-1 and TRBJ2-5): KAGVTQTPRYLIKTRGQQVTLSCSPISGHRSVSWYQQTPGQGLQFLFEYFSETQRNKGNFPGRFSGRQFSNSRSEMNVSTLELGDSALYLCASSLAGGGLLSETQYFGPGTRLLVL.

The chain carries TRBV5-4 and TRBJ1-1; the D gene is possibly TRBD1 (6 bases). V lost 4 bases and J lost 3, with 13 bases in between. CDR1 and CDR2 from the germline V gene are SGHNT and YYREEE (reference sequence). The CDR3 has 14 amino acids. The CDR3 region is CASSVTGGYTEAFF. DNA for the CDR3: TGTGCCAGCAGCGTGACAGGTGGCTACACTGAAGCTTTCTTT.

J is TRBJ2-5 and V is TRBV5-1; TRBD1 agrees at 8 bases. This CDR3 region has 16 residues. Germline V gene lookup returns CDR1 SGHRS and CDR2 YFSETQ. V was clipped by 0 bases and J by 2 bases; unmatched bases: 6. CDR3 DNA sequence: TGCGCCAGCAGCTTGGCCCCTGGACAGGGACAAGAGACCCAGTACTTC. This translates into CASSLAPGQGQETQYF.

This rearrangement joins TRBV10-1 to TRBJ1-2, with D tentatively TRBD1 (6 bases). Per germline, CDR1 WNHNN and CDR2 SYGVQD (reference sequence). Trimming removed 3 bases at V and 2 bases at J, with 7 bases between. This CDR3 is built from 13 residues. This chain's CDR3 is CASSDGQNYGYTF. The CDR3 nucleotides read TGCGCCAGCAGTGACGGACAGAACTATGGCTACACCTTC.

The CDR3 sequence: CASSYSGPGGNQPQHF. CDR3 in DNA: TGCGCCAGCAGCTATTCGGGACCTGGGGGCAATCAGCCCCAGCATTTT. The rearrangement links TRBV5-1 to TRBJ1-5; maybe TRBD1 (5 bases). With 3 bases removed from V and 2 bases from J, the gap between germline ends came to 15 bases. CDR1 and CDR2 (germline): SGHRS, YFSETQ. The CDR3 extends over 16 amino acids.

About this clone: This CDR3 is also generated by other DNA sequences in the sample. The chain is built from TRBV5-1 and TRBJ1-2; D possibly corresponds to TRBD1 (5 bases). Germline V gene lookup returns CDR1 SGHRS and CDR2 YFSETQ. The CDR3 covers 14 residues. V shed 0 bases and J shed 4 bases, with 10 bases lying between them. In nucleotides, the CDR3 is TGCGCCAGCAGCTTGGGGGGACGGACCTATGGCTACACCTTC. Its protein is CASSLGGRTYGYTF.

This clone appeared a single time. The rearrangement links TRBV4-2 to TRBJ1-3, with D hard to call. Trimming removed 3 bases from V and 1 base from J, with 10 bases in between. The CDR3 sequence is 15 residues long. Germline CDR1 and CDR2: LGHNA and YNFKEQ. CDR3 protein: CASSQVQTSGNTIYF. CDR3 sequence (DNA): TGTGCCAGCAGCCAGGTCCAGACATCTGGAAACACCATATATTTT.

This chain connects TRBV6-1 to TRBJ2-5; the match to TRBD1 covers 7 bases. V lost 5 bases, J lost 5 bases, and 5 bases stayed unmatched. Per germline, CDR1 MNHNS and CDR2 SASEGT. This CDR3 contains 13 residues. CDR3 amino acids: CASSPTGTETQYF. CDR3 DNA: TGTGCCAGCAGTCCGACAGGGACGGAGACCCAGTACTTC.